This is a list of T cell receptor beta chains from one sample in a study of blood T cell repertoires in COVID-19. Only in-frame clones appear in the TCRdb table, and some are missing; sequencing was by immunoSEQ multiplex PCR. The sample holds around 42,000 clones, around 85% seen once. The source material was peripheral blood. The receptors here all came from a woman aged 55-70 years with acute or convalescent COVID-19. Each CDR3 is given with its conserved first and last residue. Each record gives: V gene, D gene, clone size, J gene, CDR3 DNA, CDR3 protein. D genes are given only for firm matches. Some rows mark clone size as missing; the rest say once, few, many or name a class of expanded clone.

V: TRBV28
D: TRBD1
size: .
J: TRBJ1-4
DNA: TGTGCCAGCAGTGCCACAGGGGGGGATAATGAAAAACTGTTTTTT
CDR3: CASSATGGDNEKLFF

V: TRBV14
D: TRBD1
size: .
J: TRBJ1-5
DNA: TGTGCCAGCAGCCAAGGACAGGGCAGTTCAGCCCAGCATTTT
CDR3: CASSQGQGSSAQHF

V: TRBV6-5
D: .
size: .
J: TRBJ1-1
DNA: TGTGCCAGCAGTCAAATATACATGAACACTGAAGCTTTCTTT
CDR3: CASSQIYMNTEAFF

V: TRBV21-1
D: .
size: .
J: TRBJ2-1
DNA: TGTGCCAGCAGCAAAAGTGGGACTAGTAAGGACAATGAGCAGTTCTTC
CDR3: CASSKSGTSKDNEQFF

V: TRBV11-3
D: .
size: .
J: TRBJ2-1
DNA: TGTGCCAGCAGCGACCGACGGACTCGCGAGCAGTTCTTC
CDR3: CASSDRRTREQFF

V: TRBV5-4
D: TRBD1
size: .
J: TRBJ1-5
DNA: TGTGCCAGCAGCTTGGATGAGGGGGCGGTTCAGCCCCAGCATTTT
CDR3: CASSLDEGAVQPQHF

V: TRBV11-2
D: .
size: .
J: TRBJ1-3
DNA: TGTGCCAGCAGCTTATCAGGTCTACTCTCTGGAAACACCATATATTTT
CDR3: CASSLSGLLSGNTIYF

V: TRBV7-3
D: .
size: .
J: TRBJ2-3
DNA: TGTGCCAGCAGCTTAACGTTGAGGGGGACCTACCAGTCTACGCAGTATTTT
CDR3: CASSLTLRGTYQSTQYF

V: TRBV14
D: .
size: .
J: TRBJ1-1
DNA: TGTGCCAGCAGCCCTAGTGGCAGGGTAATCACTGAAGCTTTCTTT
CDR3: CASSPSGRVITEAFF

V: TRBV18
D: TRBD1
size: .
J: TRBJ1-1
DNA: TGTGCCAGCTCAACGACCGGGACAGTCAACACTGAAGCTTTCTTT
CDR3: CASSTTGTVNTEAFF

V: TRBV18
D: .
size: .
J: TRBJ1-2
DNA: TGTGCCAGCTCACCGGAAGGGGATGGCTACACCTTC
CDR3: CASSPEGDGYTF

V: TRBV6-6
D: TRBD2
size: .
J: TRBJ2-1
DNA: TGTGCCAGCAGTCCTCGAAGCGGGAGCAATGAGCAGTTCTTC
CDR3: CASSPRSGSNEQFF

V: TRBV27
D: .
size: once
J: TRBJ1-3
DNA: TGTGCCAGCAGCAGGGAGGGGGTCTCTGGAAACACCATATATTTT
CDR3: CASSREGVSGNTIYF

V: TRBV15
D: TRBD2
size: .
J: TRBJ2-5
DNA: TGTGCCACCAGCAGGGGACTAGCGGACCAAGAGACCCAGTACTTC
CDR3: CATSRGLADQETQYF

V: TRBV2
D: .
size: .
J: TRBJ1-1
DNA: TGTGCCAGCAGTGAAGGTATGGGGGCCACTGAAGCTTTCTTT
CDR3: CASSEGMGATEAFF

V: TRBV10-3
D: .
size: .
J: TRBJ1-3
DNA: TGTGCCATCAGTGAGTCAGCATCGGGGTCCTCTGGAAACACCATATATTTT
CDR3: CAISESASGSSGNTIYF

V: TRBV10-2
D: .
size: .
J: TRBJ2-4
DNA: TGCGCCAGCAGTGAAAGGGGGGGAAACATTCAGTACTTC
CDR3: CASSERGGNIQYF

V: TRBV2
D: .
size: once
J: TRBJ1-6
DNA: TGTGCCAGCAGGGGGCAACCATATAATTCACCCCTCCACTTT
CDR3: CASRGQPYNSPLHF

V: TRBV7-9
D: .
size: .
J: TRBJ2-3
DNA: TGTGCCAGCAGCAGCACTGCAAGGGGCTGGGCAGATACGCAGTATTTT
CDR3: CASSSTARGWADTQYF

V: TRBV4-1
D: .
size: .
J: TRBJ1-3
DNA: TGCGCCAGCAGCACCCAAGAGAGCGGGGCGGGAAACACCATATATTTT
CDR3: CASSTQESGAGNTIYF

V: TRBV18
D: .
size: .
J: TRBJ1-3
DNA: TGTGCCAGCTCACCAGACAAGAGCTCTGGAAACACCATATATTTT
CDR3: CASSPDKSSGNTIYF

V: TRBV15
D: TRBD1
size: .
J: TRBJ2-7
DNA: TGTGCCACCAGTTTCGACAGGGCCTACGAGCAGTACTTC
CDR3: CATSFDRAYEQYF

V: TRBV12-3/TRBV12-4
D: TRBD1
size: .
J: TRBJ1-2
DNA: TGTGCCAGCAGGCCGACAGGGAGCGGCTACACCTTC
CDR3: CASRPTGSGYTF

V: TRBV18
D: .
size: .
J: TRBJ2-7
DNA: TGTGCCAGCTCACCAAGGACTTCAGGGGCCTACGAGCAGTACTTC
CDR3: CASSPRTSGAYEQYF